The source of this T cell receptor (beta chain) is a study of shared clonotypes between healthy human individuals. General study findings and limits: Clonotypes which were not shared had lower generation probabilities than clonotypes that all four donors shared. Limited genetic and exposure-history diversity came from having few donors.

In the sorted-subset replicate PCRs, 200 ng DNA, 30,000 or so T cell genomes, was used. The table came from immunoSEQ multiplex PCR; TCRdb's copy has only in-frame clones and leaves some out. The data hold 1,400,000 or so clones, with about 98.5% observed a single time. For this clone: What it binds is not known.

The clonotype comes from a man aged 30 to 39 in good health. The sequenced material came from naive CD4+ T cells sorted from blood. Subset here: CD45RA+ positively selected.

This CDR3 is CAISESADAAFF. In DNA, the CDR3 is TGTGCCATCAGTGAGTCGGCAGACGCAGCTTTCTTT. The rearrangement uses TRBV10-3 and TRBJ1-1; D is undetermined. CDR3 size: 12 residues. CDR1 is ENHRY, CDR2 SYGVKD, per germline. Trimming pared 0 bases from V and 10 bases from J, leaving 9 bases between.